These T cell receptor beta chains were read from a single sample in a study of vaccination and CD4 T cells after COVID-19. Antigens for these TCRs are unknown. TCRdb reanalysed the PCR reads using MiXCR and keeps one entry per CDR3 protein. The sample holds about 13,000 distinct CDR3 sequences, around 47% seen once. The sequenced material came from CD4+ T cells from blood, cultured in vitro. These receptors all come from a human donor who had recovered from COVID-19. Each CDR3 is given with its conserved first and last residue. Each record gives: V gene, D gene, CDR3 length, J gene, clone size, CDR3 protein, CDR3 DNA. D genes are given only for firm matches. Clone size, where shown, is once, few, many, or a class for clones that have expanded.

TRBV6-1	TRBD2	15	TRBJ2-5	-	CASKRAGESGETQYF	TGTGCCAGCAAAAGGGCGGGAGAATCTGGGGAGACCCAGTACTTC
TRBV20-1	TRBD2	13	TRBJ2-5	-	CSATGLAGETQYF	TGCAGTGCCACGGGACTAGCGGGAGAGACCCAGTACTTC
TRBV6-1	-	15	TRBJ1-6	-	CASSEDGGLNSPLHF	TGTGCCAGCAGTGAAGACGGGGGTTTGAATTCACCCCTCCACTTT
TRBV10-1	-	13	TRBJ2-4	-	CASSESRVDIQYF	TGCGCCAGCAGTGAGTCGAGGGTGGACATTCAGTACTTC
TRBV20-1	-	11	TRBJ2-5	-	CSARGRETQYF	TGCAGTGCTAGGGGGCGGGAGACCCAGTACTTC
TRBV11-2	-	15	TRBJ2-7	few	CASSLESDRIYEQYF	TGTGCCAGCAGCTTAGAGTCCGACAGGATCTACGAGCAGTACTTC
TRBV19	-	14	TRBJ1-1	-	CASSPSIRGTEAFF	TGTGCCAGTAGTCCGTCTATAAGAGGAACTGAAGCTTTCTTT
TRBV7-2	-	13	TRBJ2-1	few	CATHRGSYNEQFF	TGTGCCACGCACCGTGGCTCCTACAATGAGCAGTTCTTC
TRBV6-5	-	15	TRBJ1-1	-	CASSYVGQGNTEAFF	TGTGCCAGCAGTTACGTAGGGCAGGGGAACACTGAAGCTTTCTTT
TRBV24-1	-	12	TRBJ2-3	-	CATGGGTDTQYF	TGTGCCACAGGCGGGGGCACAGATACGCAGTATTTT
TRBV18	-	15	TRBJ1-2	-	CASSRGDPPNYGYTF	TGTGCCAGCTCACGAGGGGACCCGCCAAACTATGGCTACACCTTC
TRBV5-1	-	16	TRBJ1-1	-	CASTLGRGPMNTEAFF	TGCGCCAGCACCCTTGGGAGGGGTCCGATGAACACTGAAGCTTTCTTT
TRBV19	-	14	TRBJ1-1	few	CASSTLDAYTEAFF	TGTGCCAGTAGCACCCTGGATGCCTACACTGAAGCTTTCTTT
TRBV20-1	TRBD2	15	TRBJ2-1	-	CSARDVLAGANEQFF	TGCAGTGCTAGAGATGTACTAGCGGGAGCTAATGAGCAGTTCTTC
TRBV6-5	-	13	TRBJ1-1	-	CASSYSWGTEAFF	TGTGCCAGCAGTTACTCGTGGGGCACTGAAGCTTTCTTT
TRBV7-2	-	13	TRBJ2-1	few	CASSLRGADVQFF	TGTGCCAGCAGCCTCAGGGGGGCTGATGTGCAGTTCTTC
TRBV6-2/TRBV6-3	TRBD1	16	TRBJ2-2	-	CASRVKTGGNTGELFF	TGTGCCAGCAGGGTCAAAACAGGGGGGAACACCGGGGAGCTGTTTTTT
TRBV28	-	15	TRBJ2-7	few	CASIADGGETYEQYF	TGTGCCAGCATTGCCGATGGGGGCGAGACCTACGAGCAGTACTTC
TRBV12-3/TRBV12-4	-	16	TRBJ2-1	few	CASSQRGLAGHNEQFF	TGTGCCAGCAGTCAAAGGGGGCTAGCGGGCCACAATGAGCAGTTCTTC
TRBV10-3	TRBD1	12	TRBJ1-2	few	CAIRTGRRGYTF	TGTGCCATCAGGACAGGGCGGAGAGGCTACACCTTC
TRBV7-3	-	13	TRBJ1-1	few	CASSFGQGAEAFF	TGTGCCAGCAGCTTCGGCCAGGGAGCTGAAGCTTTCTTT
TRBV7-3	-	16	TRBJ1-4	-	CASSPSGWGRDEKLFF	TGTGCCAGCAGCCCGAGCGGTTGGGGGAGGGATGAAAAACTGTTTTTT
TRBV20-1	-	14	TRBJ1-1	-	CSARPSTGPTEAFF	TGCAGTGCTAGACCATCGACAGGCCCGACTGAAGCTTTCTTT
TRBV6-1	-	15	TRBJ2-7	-	CASRDPTWRTYEQYF	TGTGCCAGCAGAGACCCTACGTGGAGAACCTACGAGCAGTACTTC
TRBV19	-	14	TRBJ1-1	few	CASSIVSAGPEAFF	TGTGCCAGTAGTATAGTTTCCGCGGGACCTGAAGCTTTCTTT
TRBV20-1	TRBD1	15	TRBJ2-6	once	CSARGDSSGANVLTF	TGCAGTGCTAGAGGGGACAGCTCTGGGGCCAACGTCCTGACTTTC
TRBV7-9	-	18	TRBJ2-7	-	CASSFGGRAFDSHYEQYF	TGTGCCAGCAGCTTTGGGGGACGGGCCTTTGACTCCCACTACGAGCAGTACTTC
TRBV7-6	TRBD2	16	TRBJ2-1	-	CASSLVASGRGNEQFF	TGTGCCAGCAGCTTAGTCGCTAGCGGGAGGGGGAATGAGCAGTTCTTC
TRBV4-3	-	19	TRBJ2-2	once	CASSQDAFQGPINTGELFF	TGCGCCAGCAGCCAAGATGCATTCCAGGGGCCGATAAACACCGGGGAGCTGTTTTTT
TRBV10-1	-	14	TRBJ1-6	few	CASSESIGNSPLHF	TGCGCCAGCAGTGAGTCGATTGGAAATTCACCCCTCCACTTT
TRBV20-1	-	12	TRBJ1-5	-	CSALDSNQPQHF	TGCAGTGCCTTGGACAGCAATCAGCCCCAGCATTTT
TRBV30	-	13	TRBJ1-5	few	CAWSMRGDQPQHF	TGTGCCTGGAGTATGAGGGGGGATCAGCCCCAGCATTTT
TRBV5-4	-	13	TRBJ1-1	few	CASGRGGALKAFF	TGTGCCAGCGGCCGGGGGGGGGCGCTTAAAGCTTTCTTT
TRBV12-3/TRBV12-4	-	15	TRBJ1-4	-	CASSPQGVVNEKLFF	TGTGCCAGCAGTCCCCAGGGAGTGGTTAATGAAAAACTGTTTTTT
TRBV10-3	-	15	TRBJ2-4	few	CAISEGGTWGNIQYF	TGTGCCATCAGTGAAGGGGGTACTTGGGGGAACATTCAGTACTTC
TRBV7-2	-	16	TRBJ2-3	few	CASSLASLASGDTQYF	TGTGCCAGCAGCTTAGCCTCCCTAGCCAGTGGAGATACGCAGTATTTT
TRBV25-1	TRBD1	13	TRBJ1-2	-	CASSGPTGRTNTF	TGTGCCAGCAGTGGCCCGACAGGGCGCACTAACACCTTC
TRBV20-1	-	15	TRBJ2-1	few	CSARAGTRPYNEQFF	TGCAGTGCTAGGGCCGGGACTCGTCCCTACAATGAGCAGTTCTTC
TRBV15	-	14	TRBJ2-3	-	CATSRRRGTDTQYF	TGTGCCACCAGCAGGCGGAGGGGCACAGATACGCAGTATTTT
TRBV27	-	15	TRBJ2-5	-	CASSPRGRVQETQYF	TGTGCCAGCAGTCCCAGAGGACGGGTCCAAGAGACCCAGTACTTC
TRBV7-2	-	14	TRBJ1-2	few	CASSLASGRGGYTF	TGTGCCAGCAGCTTAGCGTCAGGGAGGGGTGGCTACACCTTC
TRBV6-1	-	16	TRBJ1-3	-	CASSDGVWSSGNTIYF	TGTGCCAGCAGTGACGGGGTGTGGAGCTCTGGAAACACCATATATTTT
TRBV24-1	-	13	TRBJ1-2	few	CATSDLRSDGYTF	TGTGCCACCAGTGATTTGCGGTCAGATGGCTACACCTTC
TRBV28	-	15	TRBJ2-7	-	CASSFGGTGLYEQYF	TGTGCCAGCAGTTTCGGCGGGACTGGTTTGTACGAGCAGTACTTC
TRBV20-1	-	17	TRBJ1-5	-	CSARDVPGQGSNQPQHF	TGCAGTGCTAGAGACGTGCCGGGACAAGGTAGCAATCAGCCCCAGCATTTT
TRBV14	-	12	TRBJ2-7	-	CASSHVAYEQYF	TGTGCCAGCAGCCATGTGGCCTACGAGCAGTACTTC
TRBV4-3	-	15	TRBJ2-3	-	CASSQGASDTDTQYF	TGCGCCAGCAGCCAAGGGGCTAGCGACACAGATACGCAGTATTTT
TRBV2	-	15	TRBJ1-5	few	CASSDRGYSNQPQHF	TGTGCCAGCAGTGACAGGGGATACAGCAATCAGCCCCAGCATTTT